These T cell receptor beta chains were read from a single sample in a study of T cells in Graves' hyperthyroidism and ophthalmopathy. Each CDR3 protein is one row after TCRdb ran MiXCR on the multiplex PCR reads. The sample has about 420,000 distinct CDR3 sequences, approximately 14% seen once. The sequenced sample consisted of blood. Receptors originate from a woman aged 18 to 35 with Graves' hyperthyroidism. CDR3s include the opening cysteine and the closing phenylalanine or tryptophan. D genes are given only for firm matches. Size is stated for part of the rows, as once, few or many counts, or as a class when the clone is expanded.

v_gene	d_gene	j_gene	abundance	CDR3nt	CDR3aa
TRBV27	.	TRBJ2-6	.	TGTGCCAGCCGTCCCCGGGCGTCTGGGGCCAACGTCCTGACTTTC	CASRPRASGANVLTF
TRBV27	TRBD1	TRBJ1-3	many	TGTGCCAGCAGTTCGACAGGGACTGGAAACACCATATATTTT	CASSSTGTGNTIYF
TRBV3-1	.	TRBJ2-7	many	TGTGCCAGCAGCCAAGATGGGCAGGTCTACGAGCAGTACTTC	CASSQDGQVYEQYF
TRBV7-9	.	TRBJ1-1	few	TGTGCCAGCAGCTCACCGGGCCTCGCGGGGAACACTGAAGCTTTCTTT	CASSSPGLAGNTEAFF
TRBV4-1	.	TRBJ2-7	many	TGCGCCAGCAGCCAATCTTCGGGCTACGAGCAGTACTTC	CASSQSSGYEQYF
TRBV29-1	.	TRBJ2-3	.	TGCAGCGCGGGACGCACAGATACGCAGTATTTT	CSAGRTDTQYF
TRBV29-1	.	TRBJ2-7	many	TGCAGCGTTGTCCACGAGCAGTACTTC	CSVVHEQYF
TRBV12-3/TRBV12-4	.	TRBJ1-4	many	TGTGCCAGCAGTCCGAGACTTAATGAAAAACTGTTTTTT	CASSPRLNEKLFF
TRBV13	TRBD2	TRBJ2-7	few	TGTGCCAGCAGCCGCGTAGGGGCTAGCGGGAGTTACGAGCAGTACTTC	CASSRVGASGSYEQYF
TRBV9	TRBD2	TRBJ2-3	many	TGTGCCAGCAGCCTCGGACTAGCGGGGACCTCTGATACGCAGTATTTT	CASSLGLAGTSDTQYF
TRBV18	.	TRBJ1-1	many	TGTGCCAGCTCACCGCAGGGGAGCGACACTGAAGCTTTCTTT	CASSPQGSDTEAFF
TRBV10-3	.	TRBJ2-7	few	TGTGCCATCAGTGACTACTACGAGCAGTACTTC	CAISDYYEQYF
TRBV18	.	TRBJ2-1	many	TGTGCCAGCTCAAAAGTTTCCCCTCGTTACAATGAGCAGTTCTTC	CASSKVSPRYNEQFF
TRBV6-1	TRBD1	TRBJ1-2	.	TGTGCCAGCAGACAGGGGCGGGAGTATGGCTACACCTTC	CASRQGREYGYTF
TRBV6-1	.	TRBJ1-1	many	TGTGCCAGCAGTGTGAGGGTGAGAGGCACTGAAGCTTTCTTT	CASSVRVRGTEAFF
TRBV10-3	TRBD2	TRBJ2-3	many	TGTGCCATCAGAACCGGGACTAGCGGGAGTGCAGATACGCAGTATTTT	CAIRTGTSGSADTQYF
TRBV2	.	TRBJ2-5	many	TGTGCCAGCAGTCCAGTTCAAGAGACCCAGTACTTC	CASSPVQETQYF
TRBV7-9	.	TRBJ1-2	.	TGTGCCAGCAGCTCGGGGGGAGGCTTTGACTATGGCTACACCTTC	CASSSGGGFDYGYTF
TRBV29-1	.	TRBJ2-6	few	TGCAGCGTTCGGGGGTCAGGGGCCAACGTCCTGACTTTC	CSVRGSGANVLTF
TRBV12-3/TRBV12-4	.	TRBJ1-1	many	TGTGCCAGCAGTTCCAGCAGGGGATACACTGAAGCTTTCTTT	CASSSSRGYTEAFF
TRBV29-1	.	TRBJ1-2	few	TGCAGCGTTGAAGTCCGGGAAACTTACTATGGCTACACCTTC	CSVEVRETYYGYTF
TRBV19	.	TRBJ2-2	few	TGTGCCAGTAGTATAGAAAGCGCCCCGCACGGGGAGCTGTTTTTT	CASSIESAPHGELFF
TRBV7-9	.	TRBJ2-7	few	TGTGCCAGCAGCCCCCCACCCCGATTCTCCCACGAGCAGTACTTC	CASSPPPRFSHEQYF
TRBV29-1	TRBD2	TRBJ2-1	many	TGCAGCGTGGGCTTCGGGACTAGCGGGAGCAGCGAGCAGTTCTTC	CSVGFGTSGSSEQFF
TRBV27	.	TRBJ2-7	many	TGTGCCAGCAGTTTATCGGACACGACCTACGAGCAGTACTTC	CASSLSDTTYEQYF
TRBV5-1	TRBD1	TRBJ1-5	many	TGCGCCAGCAGCTTGGAGGGGACAGGGGTTCAGCCCCAGCATTTT	CASSLEGTGVQPQHF
TRBV5-1	.	TRBJ1-6	few	TGCGCCAGCAGCTTAGGGGCGGTACATAATTCACCCCTCCACTTT	CASSLGAVHNSPLHF
TRBV6-5	.	TRBJ1-5	many	TGTGCCAGCAGTTACAACAGGGTTGTGCAGCCCCAGCATTTT	CASSYNRVVQPQHF
TRBV20-1	TRBD2	TRBJ2-1	few	TGCGGTGCTAGGACCCGGAGCGGGGGGCACAATGAGCAGTTCTTC	CGARTRSGGHNEQFF
TRBV10-3	TRBD2	TRBJ2-7	few	TGTGCCATCAGTGAGACCAGCGGGAGCAGCGAGCAGTACTTC	CAISETSGSSEQYF
TRBV6-1	.	TRBJ1-1	many	TGTGCCAGCGGCCAAGACACTGAAGCTTTCTTT	CASGQDTEAFF
TRBV2	.	TRBJ2-7	many	TGTGCCAGCAGTCTAAGCCTGGACGACTACGAGCAGTACTTC	CASSLSLDDYEQYF